This T cell receptor (beta chain) was recorded in a study of vaccination effects on CD4 cells after COVID-19. TCRdb keeps only in-frame clones here, not all; method: immunoSEQ multiplex PCR. This sample carries roughly 57,000 clones, 65% to 80% of them seen once, and the ten largest clones take around 5%. As to this clone: Its matching antigen is unknown.

With the ViraFEST assay, the study expanded antigen-specific CD4+ T cells using viral peptide pools, then sequenced them. After more than 9 days in culture, the CD4+ T cells were isolated. Between March and December 2020, the person had a SARS-CoV-2 infection that PCR confirmed. The CDR3 is 15 residues long. Germline assignment: CDR1 SGHVS and CDR2 FQNEAQ. V was shortened by 5 bases and J by 4 bases, with 17 bases between the two germline ends. The rearrangement joins TRBV7-8 to TRBJ1-1, with D possibly TRBD1 on 6 matching bases. This specimen consisted of CD4+ T cells from PBMCs cultured with HIV peptides, obtained before COVID-19 vaccination. Sample subset: HIV-1 Nef peptide pool negative control/reference culture. This clonotype was sampled from a human donor who had a prior SARS-CoV-2 infection. This chain's CDR3 is CASSVTGISGTEAFF. CDR3 bases: TGTGCCAGCAGCGTAACAGGGATTTCAGGCACTGAAGCTTTCTTT.